This TCR beta chain was sequenced for a study of identical twins. General study points: The study reached conclusions through statistical analysis that was cross-sectional, not following the same donors.

A universal primer site was created by template switching, with the cDNA bearing unique molecular identifiers. TCRdb reprocessed the 5' RACE reads with MiXCR, giving one entry per CDR3 protein. The sample lists some 900,000 distinct CDR3 sequences; approximately 13% were seen once. Turning to this clonotype: Its antigen is not identified.

Trimming stripped 0 bases from V and 2 bases from J, with 24 bases between. The CDR3 extends over 20 amino acids. CDR1 MDHEN and CDR2 SYDVKM come from the germline V gene. Separately, the same data were catalogued under a study of yellow fever vaccine responses in identical twins. That report notes: Twins' vaccine T cell responses were reported to seem partly convergent and partly personalized.

This rearrangement joins TRBV28 to TRBJ2-3; no clear D. What was sequenced was PBMCs. This sequence was found in a woman aged 18-35 years in good health. CDR3 sequence (DNA): TGTGCCAGCAGTTTATGGTGGCTTCAGCAAGGCGAAGGGTACACAGATACGCAGTATTTT. It encodes CASSLWWLQQGEGYTDTQYF.